Following are 15 T cell receptor beta chains from one sample sequenced in a study of metastatic and nonmetastatic thyroid tumors. MiXCR re-clonotyped the PCR reads for TCRdb. The sample includes 20,000 or so clones, around 10% of them seen just once. Before thyroid surgery, none of the patients had received any treatment. What was sequenced was blood. The receptors derive from a female donor with papillary thyroid cancer or a benign thyroid nodule (not recorded which). Some clones in this sample may be carry-over from other donors' samples.

This clone was recorded at least ten times. J is TRBJ2-2 and V is TRBV30; a possible D gene is TRBD2 (6 bases). V was pared by 2 bases and J by 13 bases, with 20 bases between. The CDR3 is 14 amino acids. Germline values: CDR1 GTSNPN, CDR2 SVGIG (reference sequence). CDR3 loop: CAWSSGSPGLRLFF. For the CDR3, the DNA is TGTGCCTGGAGTAGCGGGTCCCCCGGACTTAGGCTGTTTTTT.

This clone is categorized as medium-sized. The chain recombines TRBV28 with TRBJ2-7, with D hard to call. CDR1 is MDHEN and CDR2 is SYDVKM in the germline V gene. Trimming pared 3 bases from V and 2 bases from J, leaving 8 bases between. The CDR3 is 13 amino acids. CDR3 nucleotides: TGTGCCAGCAGTTTCCGGCTCACCTACGAGCAGTACTTC. This gives the protein CASSFRLTYEQYF. Together with reference TRBV28 and TRBJ2-7, the CDR3 gives the full variable domain: DVKVTQSSRYLVKRTGEKVFLECVQDMDHENMFWYRQDPGLGLRLIYFSYDVKMKEKGDIPEGYSVSREKKERFSLILESASTNQTSMYLCASSFRLTYEQYFGPGTRLTVT.

This clone has at least ten counts. The chain uses TRBV11-2 and TRBJ2-1; TRBD2 matches 10 bases. CDR3 length: 15 residues. Looked up from germline, CDR1 is SGHAT and CDR2 is FQNNGV. With 5 bases clipped from V and 4 bases from J, the junction kept 5 bases outside the gene matches. The CDR3 DNA reads TGTGCCAGCAGCCATTATAGCGGGAGGTACAATGAGCAGTTCTTC. It codes for CASSHYSGRYNEQFF.

The chain has TRBV5-6 and TRBJ2-3, with a possible D match to TRBD2 (6 bases). CDR1 is SGHDT, CDR2 YYEEEE, per germline. CDR3 length equals 16 residues. V lost 0 bases and J lost 4, with 15 bases in between. CDR3 sequence: CASSLGEGGIADTQYF. DNA for the CDR3: TGTGCCAGCAGCTTGGGAGAAGGCGGGATTGCAGATACGCAGTATTTT.

This chain joins TRBV6-1 and TRBJ1-2; D is ambiguous. Per the germline V gene, CDR1 is MNHNS and CDR2 is SASEGT. The CDR3 runs 13 residues. Trimming left V 6 bases short and J 8 bases short, with 16 bases between. The CDR3 spells CASRATGERGYTF. CDR3 nucleotide sequence: TGTGCCAGCAGAGCTACTGGGGAAAGGGGCTACACCTTC.

The gene calls are TRBV6-2 or TRBV6-3 and TRBJ2-1; 9 bases are shared with TRBD2. Trimming at V came to 0 bases and at J to 0 bases, leaving 9 bases not matched to a gene. The germline V gene has CDR1 MNHEY and CDR2 SVGEGT. This CDR3 has 19 residues. CDR3 loop: CASSYSNLAGLLSYNEQFF. In DNA, the CDR3 is TGTGCCAGCAGTTACTCGAATCTAGCGGGATTGCTCTCCTACAATGAGCAGTTCTTC.

This clone came up many times. The chain is built from TRBV28 and TRBJ2-1; TRBD2 matches 13 bases. Looked up from germline, CDR1 is MDHEN and CDR2 is SYDVKM. After removal of 7 bases from V and 9 bases from J, the junction contained 9 bases not matched to a gene. The CDR3 contains 15 residues. The CDR3, as DNA: TGTGCCAGCATCGGGACTAGCGGGATAGGGGGTGAGCAGTTCTTC. Amino acid sequence: CASIGTSGIGGEQFF. The complete variable domain, with remaining parts taken from reference TRBV28 and TRBJ2-1, reads DVKVTQSSRYLVKRTGEKVFLECVQDMDHENMFWYRQDPGLGLRLIYFSYDVKMKEKGDIPEGYSVSREKKERFSLILESASTNQTSMYLCASIGTSGIGGEQFFGPGTRLTVL.

The table lists this clone with many counts. The V and J genes are TRBV20-1 and TRBJ2-7; no clear D. The CDR3 is 16 residues long. V lost 0 bases and J 4 bases, leaving 19 bases between the germline ends. CDR1 is DFQATT, CDR2 SNEGSKA, per germline (reference sequence). CDR3 bases: TGCAGTGCTAGAGATTTGTGGAGCTTAAATTCTTACGAGCAGTACTTC. Its protein is CSARDLWSLNSYEQYF.

This clone is medium-sized. J is TRBJ2-7 and V is TRBV28, with D possibly being TRBD1 or TRBD2 (5 bases each). Trimming left V 8 bases short and J 7 bases short, with 18 bases between. The CDR3 runs to 13 residues. Germline CDR1 and CDR2: MDHEN and SYDVKM. The CDR3 reads CASPNPGTGEQYF. The CDR3 nucleotides read TGTGCCAGCCCTAACCCGGGGACGGGGGAGCAGTACTTC.

This clone was recorded at least ten times. The chain recombines TRBV28 with TRBJ2-7; 9 bases fit TRBD1. V lost 3 bases and J lost 2; bases outside the gene matches: 5. CDR3 length: 15 amino acids. The V gene's germline CDR1 is MDHEN and CDR2 SYDVKM. The CDR3 reads CASSLEGTGTYEQYF. CDR3 coding DNA: TGTGCCAGCAGTTTGGAAGGGACAGGGACCTACGAGCAGTACTTC.

This clone is medium-sized (0.01 to 0.1%) in the sample. The chain's CDR3 is CASRSPEAFF. The CDR3, as DNA: TGCGCCAGCAGGTCGCCTGAAGCTTTCTTT. This chain connects TRBV10-1 to TRBJ1-1; D unclear. The CDR3 consists of 10 residues. The germline V and J ends were trimmed by 6 bases and 6 bases, with 5 bases remaining between them. The germline V gene encodes CDR1 WNHNN and CDR2 SYGVQD (reference sequence).

Judged by abundance, this clone is medium-sized. This chain connects TRBV6-1 to TRBJ1-2; unclear D gene. Germline CDR1 MNHNS, CDR2 SASEGT. The CDR3 sequence is 16 residues long. Trimming left V 7 bases short and J 0 bases short, with 18 bases between. This CDR3 is CASMTPPRGANYGYTF. The CDR3, as DNA: TGTGCCAGCATGACGCCACCCCGTGGGGCTAACTATGGCTACACCTTC.

This clone is medium-sized (0.01 to 0.1%) by share. The chain combines TRBV10-3 with TRBJ2-6; D call uncertain. The V and J ends lost 0 bases and 0 bases respectively, with 3 bases between them. Germline CDR1 reads ENHRY; CDR2 reads SYGVKD. CDR3 length: 15 residues. The chain's CDR3 is CAISESSSGANVLTF. In DNA form, the CDR3 reads TGTGCCATCAGTGAGTCCAGCTCTGGGGCCAACGTCCTGACTTTC.

This clone was picked up many times. The chain employs TRBV6-4 and TRBJ2-1; 9 bases are a match to TRBD2. Trimming removed 3 bases from V and 1 base from J; junction bases left unmatched: 1. CDR3 length: 15 residues. Looked up from germline, CDR1 is MRHNA and CDR2 is SNTAGT. Here the CDR3 reads CASSETSGSYNEQFF. CDR3 in DNA: TGTGCCAGCAGTGAGACTAGCGGTTCCTACAATGAGCAGTTCTTC.

There are many counts of this clone. The CDR3 nucleotides are TGTGCCAGCAGGCCAAAGAGCGGGAGCGGCGGGGAGCTGTTTTTT. Translated: CASRPKSGSGGELFF. The chain couples TRBV7-9 to TRBJ2-2; 8 bases are shared with TRBD2. Germline CDR1 reads SEHNR; CDR2 reads FQNEAQ (reference sequence). Trimming cost V 6 bases and J 7 bases; bases outside gene matches: 10. There are 15 residues in the CDR3.